This T cell receptor beta chain is drawn from a study of T cell changes during pregnancy in multiple sclerosis. This clone was counted once. There are 14 residues in the CDR3. Germline V gene lookup returns CDR1 SNHLY and CDR2 FYNNEI. Trimming removed 7 bases from V and 0 bases from J; junction bases left unmatched: 5. Data came from immunoSEQ multiplex PCR; TCRdb stores just in-frame clones and leaves some out. Among 85,000 to 90,000 clones listed, approximately 93% were seen once. V usage is TRBV2 and J usage is TRBJ1-1; TRBD1 matches 7 bases. Sequences were derived from peripheral blood, sampled after pregnancy. This clonotype was sampled from a female donor in good health, enrolled as a control in a pregnancy study. The CDR3 here is CASILDRMNTEAFF. The CDR3 coding sequence is TGTGCCAGCATTCTGGACAGGATGAACACTGAAGCTTTCTTT.